A single T cell receptor (beta chain) is shown here with its context. The data were taken from a study of T-cell reconstitution after alpha-beta-depleted transplantation in children. Unique molecular identifiers tagged the TCRbeta library. TCRdb re-analysed the PCR reads in MiXCR, keeping a single row per CDR3 protein. The sample has about 500,000 distinct CDR3 sequences, approximately 29% seen once; the top ten hold under 3%. The specimen comprised PBMCs from the stem cell graft donor, sampled from the stem cell graft. The receptor was isolated from a human donor who donated a stem cell graft to a child with aplastic anemia.

The CDR3 DNA sequence: TGTGCCAGCAGTACGGGACAGGGGGATTACGAGCAGTACGTC. This encodes CASSTGQGDYEQYV. The V and J genes are TRBV6-2 or TRBV6-3 and TRBJ2-7, with 11 bases identical to TRBD1. The CDR3 contains 14 residues. The V and J ends lost 5 bases and 4 bases, in that order; junction bases with no gene match: 4. The germline gives CDR1 MNHEY, CDR2 SVGEGT.